This passage covers 27 T cell receptor beta chains from one sample sequenced in a study of CD4 T cells in relation to SARS-CoV-2 and coronaviruses. The data were produced by immunoSEQ multiplex PCR, yet TCRdb's version contains in-frame clones alone and is incomplete. The sample records 25,000 to 30,000 clones, around 73% being singletons. CD4+ T cells from unexposed donors were obtained before the COVID-19 pandemic (2011-2018). CD4+ T cells were isolated from the cells after 10 days of culture. Antigens of these TCRs are unknown. Source material: CD4+ T cells from PBMCs, cultured in vitro. These receptor sequences come from a human donor in good health.

The chain links TRBV5-1 to TRBJ2-3; the match to TRBD2 covers 11 bases. The germline gives CDR1 SGHRS, CDR2 YFSETQ. J was trimmed by 2 bases and V by 4 bases; bases with no gene match: 6. This CDR3 region has 16 residues. The CDR3 region has the DNA TGCGCCAGCAGCCAGAATAGCGGGAGGGTCACAGATACGCAGTATTTT. Its translation: CASSQNSGRVTDTQYF.

This clone has more than one count but fewer than ten. V and J are TRBV19 and TRBJ2-3; no firm D call. Trimming pared 4 bases from V and 4 bases from J, leaving 3 bases between. The CDR3 loop spans 11 amino acids. CDR1 and CDR2 from the germline V gene are LNHDA and SQIVND (reference sequence). The CDR3 coding sequence is TGTGCCAGTAGTAGCCCAGATACGCAGTATTTT. Amino acids: CASSSPDTQYF.

Only one count was recorded for this clone. This rearrangement joins TRBV6-5 to TRBJ1-1; the D is unclear. This CDR3 comprises 14 residues. V lost 2 bases and J 0 bases, leaving 7 bases between the germline ends. From germline, CDR1 is MNHEY and CDR2 SVGAGI. The DNA for the CDR3 is TGTGCCAGCAGTTACACACAGATGAACACTGAAGCTTTCTTT. This gives the protein CASSYTQMNTEAFF.

The CDR3 DNA reads as TGTGCCAGCAGTGACCTAAACTTAGGGTTTGGCTACACCTTC. Amino acids: CASSDLNLGFGYTF. The V gene is TRBV6-1, the J gene TRBJ1-2, with D unresolved. The germline V and J ends were trimmed by 3 bases and 7 bases, with 15 bases remaining between them. This CDR3 spans 14 amino acids. Germline V gene lookup returns CDR1 MNHNS and CDR2 SASEGT.

This clone has just one count. The J gene is TRBJ1-2, the V gene TRBV6-2 or TRBV6-3; D perhaps matches TRBD1 (6 bases). The V and J ends lost 0 bases and 8 bases respectively, with 16 bases between them. CDR1 MNHEY and CDR2 SVGEGT come from the germline V gene. This CDR3 is built from 15 residues. CDR3: CASSYSRTASLGYTF. The CDR3 coding sequence is TGTGCCAGCAGTTACTCGAGGACAGCCAGTTTGGGCTACACCTTC.

The chain combines TRBV4-1 with TRBJ1-2; tentative D call: TRBD1 (5 bases). Germline assignment: CDR1 MGHRA and CDR2 YSYEKL. Trimming cost V 1 base and J 8 bases, with 14 bases left between them. This CDR3 is built from 14 residues. The CDR3 reads CASSQGQGPGGYTF. For the CDR3, the DNA is TGCGCCAGCAGCCAAGGGCAGGGCCCGGGGGGCTACACCTTC.

This clone came up a few times. This rearrangement joins TRBV5-1 to TRBJ1-5; D is undetermined. This CDR3 is built from 14 residues. The V end lost 3 bases, the J end lost 0 bases, and 7 bases lay between the germline ends. Germline loops: CDR1 SGHRS, CDR2 YFSETQ. The CDR3 DNA reads TGCGCCAGCAGCTATGGCGATAGCAATCAGCCCCAGCATTTT. Its translation is CASSYGDSNQPQHF.

This sequence joins TRBV27 and TRBJ1-2; 9 positions agree with TRBD1. Unmatched junction bases numbered 6, after V lost 5 bases and J lost 2 bases. The CDR3 totals 15 residues. From germline, CDR1 is MNHEY and CDR2 SMNVEV (reference sequence). CDR3 nucleotide sequence: TGTGCCAGCAGTCCAGGGACAGGGAGAAACTATGGCTACACCTTC. It is translated as CASSPGTGRNYGYTF.

The chain joins TRBV3-1 (or the pseudogene TRBV3-2) to TRBJ2-7; D not resolved. Germline CDR1 reads LGHDT; CDR2 reads YNNKEL (reference sequence). Trimming cost V 4 bases and J 1 base, with 8 bases left between them. This CDR3 has 13 residues. CDR3 in amino acids: CASSPRASYEQYF. CDR3 sequence (DNA): TGTGCCAGCAGCCCGCGAGCATCCTACGAGCAGTACTTC.

The CDR3 is CASSLDRVAAKNIQYF. CDR3 bases: TGTGCCAGCAGCTTGGACAGGGTTGCGGCCAAAAACATTCAGTACTTC. The chain combines TRBV5-4 with TRBJ2-4; D may be TRBD1 (6 bases). V shed 0 bases and J shed 1 base, with 11 bases lying between them. CDR3 length equals 16 residues. Germline V gene sequence: CDR1 SGHNT, CDR2 YYREEE (reference sequence).

The chain carries TRBV2 and TRBJ2-5, with D uncertain. Germline loops: CDR1 SNHLY, CDR2 FYNNEI. V gave up 6 bases and J gave up 3 bases, with 11 bases separating them. The CDR3 loop spans 13 amino acids. As DNA, the CDR3 is TGTGCCAGCAGGTCAGGATGGGAAGAGACCCAGTACTTC. It codes for CASRSGWEETQYF.

The chain carries TRBV5-1 and TRBJ2-1, with no clear D. CDR3 size: 16 residues. The V gene lost 3 bases and the J gene lost 7 bases, with 20 bases spanning the gap. The V gene's germline CDR1 is SGHRS and CDR2 YFSETQ. The CDR3 DNA reads as TGCGCCAGCAGCTCCCAAGCGCCTGCGGTCTCTAATGAGCAGTTCTTC. Translation gives CASSSQAPAVSNEQFF. The whole variable domain, remainder taken from reference TRBV5-1 and TRBJ2-1, is KAGVTQTPRYLIKTRGQQVTLSCSPISGHRSVSWYQQTPGQGLQFLFEYFSETQRNKGNFPGRFSGRQFSNSRSEMNVSTLELGDSALYLCASSSQAPAVSNEQFFGPGTRLTVL.

The chain joins TRBV4-2 to TRBJ2-1; the match to TRBD2 covers 12 bases. The germline CDR1 and CDR2 sequences are LGHNA and YNFKEQ. The CDR3 length is 15 residues. V lost 2 bases and J lost 9; bases outside the gene matches: 5. The CDR3: CASSQPSGRVREQFF. The CDR3 DNA follows: TGTGCCAGCAGCCAACCTAGCGGGAGGGTCCGTGAGCAGTTCTTC.

The chain recombines TRBV11-1 with TRBJ2-5; tentatively, D is TRBD2 (6 bases). The CDR3 contains 13 residues. Trimming removed 5 bases at V and 3 bases at J, with 10 bases between. Per the germline V gene, CDR1 is SGHAT and CDR2 is FQDESV (reference sequence). The CDR3 protein is CASSRGGKETQYF. The CDR3 nucleotides read TGTGCCAGCAGCCGGGGAGGTAAAGAGACCCAGTACTTC.

The rearrangement links TRBV6-2 or TRBV6-3 to TRBJ2-7, with D unclear. Per the germline V gene, CDR1 is MNHEY and CDR2 is SVGEGT. Trimming cost V 2 bases and J 3 bases, with 14 bases left between them. This CDR3 is built from 15 residues. The CDR3 region has the DNA TGTGCCAGCAGTTACGGGAATATGTTAGTCTACGAGCAGTACTTC. Translated: CASSYGNMLVYEQYF.

CDR3: CASSSASGGYEQYF. The CDR3 nucleotides read TGTGCCAGCAGTTCTGCTAGCGGGGGCTACGAGCAGTACTTC. The V and J genes are TRBV6-2 or TRBV6-3 and TRBJ2-7, with TRBD2 matching 10 bases. Germline CDR1 is MNHEY and CDR2 is SVGEGT. CDR3 length: 14 residues. V trimming: 4 bases; J trimming: 3 bases; junction bases outside the gene matches: 3.

The J gene is TRBJ2-7, the V gene TRBV4-3, with 9 bases lining up with TRBD1. The J segment lost 7 bases and the V segment lost 1 base, leaving 5 bases of the junction unmatched. Germline V gives CDR1 LGHNA, CDR2 YSLEER. The length of the CDR3 is 14 residues. DNA of the CDR3: TGCGCCAGCAGCCAAGGACAGGGGGAAGAGGAGCAGTACTTC. Amino acids: CASSQGQGEEEQYF.

The genes are TRBV7-9 and TRBJ2-2; D is undetermined. The CDR3 extends over 13 amino acids. V was pared by 0 bases and J by 4 bases, with 3 bases between. Germline-derived CDR1 and CDR2 are SEHNR and FQNEAQ (reference sequence). DNA for the CDR3: TGTGCCAGCAGCTTAGCTAGCACCGGGGAGCTGTTTTTT. This translates into CASSLASTGELFF.

This clone has more than one count but fewer than ten. The junction departs from the called germline gene at one end, perhaps through a read error. The genes are TRBV6-1 and TRBJ2-3; no definite D call. The germline gives CDR1 MNHNS, CDR2 SASEGT. The CDR3 is made up of 15 amino acids. The DNA for the CDR3 is TGTGCCAGCAGAGAAGGATTAGCAGACACAGATACGCAGTATTTT. Amino acids: CASREGLADTDTQYF.

The chain is built from TRBV11-3 and TRBJ1-1; no firm D call. The CDR3 runs 12 residues. Trimming removed 2 bases at V and 7 bases at J, with 8 bases between. Germline CDR1 SGHNT, CDR2 YENEEA. This CDR3 is CASSLHGDEAFF. CDR3 in DNA: TGTGCCAGCAGCTTACACGGGGATGAAGCTTTCTTT.

V usage is TRBV11-2 and J usage is TRBJ2-3; 9 positions match TRBD2. Germline V gives CDR1 SGHAT, CDR2 FQNNGV. The V segment lost 6 bases and the J segment 3 bases; nucleotides outside the gene matches: 4. The CDR3 extends over 14 amino acids. The CDR3 DNA reads TGTGCCAGCAGGCGGGAGGGGTGGACAGATACGCAGTATTTT. Translated, it gives CASRREGWTDTQYF.

CDR3 DNA sequence: TGTGCCAGTAGTATTGGTTTACGGGAGTTCGGCAATGAGCAGTTCTTC. Amino acid sequence: CASSIGLREFGNEQFF. The V call is TRBV19, the J call TRBJ2-1, with D tentatively TRBD2 (6 bases). CDR3 length: 16 amino acids. Germline V gives CDR1 LNHDA, CDR2 SQIVND (reference sequence). Deletions cut 3 bases from V and 6 bases from J, with 18 bases between.

The chain couples TRBV3-1 (or the pseudogene TRBV3-2) to TRBJ2-1; D is tentatively TRBD1 or TRBD2 (5 bases each). The CDR3 runs 18 residues. V was clipped by 4 bases and J by 2 bases, with 21 bases between them. CDR1 is LGHDT and CDR2 is YNNKEL in the germline V gene (reference sequence). The CDR3 region has the DNA TGTGCCAGCAGCCCCTGGCCCCCTCGGGGCTCGCCCTACAATGAGCAGTTCTTC. Translation gives CASSPWPPRGSPYNEQFF.

The chain carries TRBV6-2 or TRBV6-3 and TRBJ2-2; 10 bases agree with TRBD2. The CDR3 length is 17 residues. Per the germline V gene, CDR1 is MNHEY and CDR2 is SVGEGT. V lost 4 bases, J lost 3 bases, and 8 bases stayed unmatched. CDR3 sequence reads: CASSWSGGAEYTGELFF. CDR3 bases: TGTGCCAGCAGTTGGAGCGGGGGGGCCGAATACACCGGGGAGCTGTTTTTT.

The chain combines TRBV5-4 with TRBJ2-7; D uncertain. This CDR3 has 15 residues. Germline assignment: CDR1 SGHNT and CDR2 YYREEE (reference sequence). Trimming shortened V by 4 bases and J by 2 bases, and 16 bases separated the two germline ends. CDR3 sequence: CASSPGLSKAYEQYF. The CDR3 DNA follows: TGTGCCAGCAGCCCGGGTCTTTCGAAGGCCTACGAGCAGTACTTC.

This chain connects TRBV6-6 to TRBJ1-4, with D hard to call. Trimming stripped 6 bases from V and 8 bases from J, with 10 bases between. The CDR3 covers 12 residues. Germline V gene sequence: CDR1 MNHNY, CDR2 SVGAGI (reference sequence). The CDR3 nucleotides are TGTGCCAGCAGCCCGAGTTGGGAAAAACTGTTTTTT. Its protein product is CASSPSWEKLFF.

The CDR3 is CASSSGEGVHYGYTF. In nucleotides, the CDR3 is TGTGCCAGCAGTAGCGGCGAGGGAGTTCACTATGGCTACACCTTC. The chain uses TRBV6-5 and TRBJ1-2; D gene unclear. The germline V and J ends were trimmed by 5 bases and 3 bases, with 16 bases remaining between them. Germline loops: CDR1 MNHEY, CDR2 SVGAGI. The CDR3 has 15 residues.